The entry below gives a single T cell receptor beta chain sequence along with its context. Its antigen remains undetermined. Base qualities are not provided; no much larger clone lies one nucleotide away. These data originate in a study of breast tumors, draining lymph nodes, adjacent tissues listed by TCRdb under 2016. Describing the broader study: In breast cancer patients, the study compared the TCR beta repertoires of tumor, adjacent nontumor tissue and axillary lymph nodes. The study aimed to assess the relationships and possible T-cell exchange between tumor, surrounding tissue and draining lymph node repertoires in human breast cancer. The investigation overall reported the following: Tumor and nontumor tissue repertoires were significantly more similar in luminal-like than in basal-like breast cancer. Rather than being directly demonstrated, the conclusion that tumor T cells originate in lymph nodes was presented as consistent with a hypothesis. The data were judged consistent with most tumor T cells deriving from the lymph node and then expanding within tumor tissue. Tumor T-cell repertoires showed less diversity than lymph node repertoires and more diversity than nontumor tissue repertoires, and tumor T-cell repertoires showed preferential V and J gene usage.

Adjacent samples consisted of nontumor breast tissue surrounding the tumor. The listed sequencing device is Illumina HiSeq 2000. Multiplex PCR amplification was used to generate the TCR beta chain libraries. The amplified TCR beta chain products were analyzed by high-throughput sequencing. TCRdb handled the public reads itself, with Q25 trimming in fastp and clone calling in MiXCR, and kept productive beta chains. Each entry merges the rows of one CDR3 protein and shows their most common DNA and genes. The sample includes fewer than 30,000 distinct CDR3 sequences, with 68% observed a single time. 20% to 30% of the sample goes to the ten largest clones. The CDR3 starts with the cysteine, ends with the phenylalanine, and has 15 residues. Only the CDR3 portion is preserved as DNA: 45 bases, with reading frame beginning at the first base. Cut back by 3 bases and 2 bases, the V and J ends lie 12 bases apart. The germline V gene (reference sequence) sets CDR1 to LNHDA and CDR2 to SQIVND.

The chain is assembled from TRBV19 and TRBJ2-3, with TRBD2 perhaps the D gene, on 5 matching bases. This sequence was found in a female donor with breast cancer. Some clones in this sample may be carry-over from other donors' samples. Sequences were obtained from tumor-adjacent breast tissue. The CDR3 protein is CASSMPRADTDTQYF. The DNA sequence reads TGTGCCAGTAGTATGCCCCGAGCGGACACAGATACGCAGTATTTT.